A single sample is the source of the 24 T cell receptor beta chains below, sequenced in a study of OX40 agonist ivuxolimab in advanced cancers. TCRdb keeps only in-frame clones here, not all; method: immunoSEQ multiplex PCR. The sample consists of 70,000 to 85,000 clones, 88% of them appearing once. The source material was CD4+ or CD8+ T cells sorted from blood, sampled in a trial of the OX40 agonist ivuxolimab. The receptors were sampled from an adult with an advanced solid tumor such as melanoma, head and neck, liver or kidney cancer.

The chain couples TRBV19 to TRBJ2-5, with a tentative D call TRBD2 (6 bases). Trimming took off 3 bases at V and 4 bases at J, with 12 bases between the two ends. Germline lookup yields CDR1 LNHDA and CDR2 SQIVND (reference sequence). The CDR3 is made up of 14 amino acids. The CDR3 region is CASSMVQGGETQYF. The CDR3 DNA follows: TGTGCCAGTAGTATGGTCCAGGGAGGAGAGACCCAGTACTTC.

V is TRBV30 and J is TRBJ1-2; a possible D gene is TRBD1 (5 bases). V lost 3 bases, J lost 2 bases, and 13 bases lay in between. Looked up from germline, CDR1 is GTSNPN and CDR2 is SVGIG (reference sequence). This CDR3 has 14 residues. CDR3 coding DNA: TGTGCCTGGAGCCGGCAGGGCGGGAACTATGGCTACACCTTC. Translating gives CAWSRQGGNYGYTF.

This clone was recorded once. The genes are TRBV19 and TRBJ1-3; D is undetermined. Germline CDR1 and CDR2: LNHDA and SQIVND (reference sequence). V was shortened by 4 bases and J by 0 bases, with 10 bases between the two germline ends. The CDR3 sequence is 15 residues long. In DNA form, the CDR3 reads TGTGCCAGTAGTAGCCGCCGGTCCTCTGGAAACACCATATATTTT. This encodes CASSSRRSSGNTIYF.

The chain has TRBV12-5 and TRBJ1-1; 10 bases agree with TRBD1. The length of the CDR3 is 15 residues. Germline CDR1 is LGHNT and CDR2 is FRNRAP. The J segment lost 4 bases and the V segment lost 3 bases, leaving 5 bases of the junction unmatched. CDR3 amino acids: CASGLGQGGITEAFF. CDR3 bases: TGTGCTAGTGGTTTAGGACAGGGGGGGATCACTGAAGCTTTCTTT.

V gene TRBV7-2 combines with J gene TRBJ1-1, with 7 bases that match TRBD1. CDR1 is SGHTA and CDR2 is FQGNSA in the germline V gene. CDR3 size: 14 residues. V shed 6 bases and J 4 bases; nucleotides not matched to a gene: 8. The CDR3 DNA sequence: TGTGCCAGCAGTCGCAACCAGGGGGGCACTGAAGCTTTCTTT. Translating it yields CASSRNQGGTEAFF.

The genes are TRBV6-5 and TRBJ1-3; 7 positions agree with TRBD1. The germline CDR1 and CDR2 sequences are MNHEY and SVGAGI. The CDR3 runs 15 residues. The V and J ends lost 6 bases and 0 bases, in that order; junction bases with no gene match: 5. The CDR3 nucleotides are TGTGCCAGCAGCCGTAACAGGGGCTCTGGAAACACCATATATTTT. Translation gives CASSRNRGSGNTIYF.

The rearrangement uses TRBV19 and TRBJ2-2, with 13 nucleotides matching TRBD2. The CDR3 consists of 16 residues. CDR1 and CDR2 from the germline V gene are LNHDA and SQIVND (reference sequence). V was clipped by 3 bases and J by 8 bases; unmatched bases: 6. Here the CDR3 reads CASSMGLAGRTGELFF. Written as DNA, the CDR3 is TGTGCCAGTAGTATGGGACTAGCGGGAAGAACGGGGGAGCTGTTTTTT.

The CDR3 DNA reads TGTGCCAGCAGCTTAGCGTCACGAGGGGAGCAGTACTTC. This gives the protein CASSLASRGEQYF. V usage is TRBV7-9 and J usage is TRBJ2-7, with a possible D match to TRBD2 (5 bases). The germline V gene encodes CDR1 SEHNR and CDR2 FQNEAQ (reference sequence). The CDR3 runs to 13 residues. V was clipped by 0 bases and J by 7 bases, with 10 bases between them.

The J gene is TRBJ1-6, the V gene TRBV7-9; 7 bases map to TRBD1. Trimming at V came to 6 bases and at J to 13 bases, leaving 12 bases not matched to a gene. Looked up from germline, CDR1 is SEHNR and CDR2 is FQNEAQ (reference sequence). The CDR3 is 14 residues long. CDR3: CASSSTGNHLPLHF. CDR3 nucleotides: TGTGCCAGCAGTTCGACAGGGAACCACTTGCCCCTCCACTTT.

This chain links TRBV7-2 with TRBJ1-1; D call uncertain. There are 14 residues in the CDR3. Deletions cut 5 bases from V and 1 base from J, with 11 bases between. Germline-derived CDR1 and CDR2 are SGHTA and FQGNSA. In DNA, the CDR3 is TGTGCCAGCAGCCTCCGAAATCAGAACACTGAAGCTTTCTTT. This gives the protein CASSLRNQNTEAFF.

This clone is a singleton in its sample. This chain connects TRBV5-1 to TRBJ2-1; TRBD2 is a possible D gene (6 bases). Between the trimmed V and J ends, which lost 4 bases and 4 bases, there was a span of 15 bases. CDR1 is SGHRS, CDR2 YFSETQ, per germline. The length of the CDR3 is 15 residues. CDR3 loop: CASSLRAGAYNEQFF. CDR3 coding DNA: TGCGCCAGCAGCCTCCGAGCGGGCGCTTACAATGAGCAGTTCTTC.

The rearrangement links TRBV6-5 to TRBJ2-6; D is unclear. V lost 7 bases to trimming and J lost 1 base, with 5 bases between them. CDR1 MNHEY and CDR2 SVGAGI come from the germline V gene. The CDR3 has 13 amino acids. In DNA form, the CDR3 reads TGTGCCAGCAAACCTTCTGGGGCCAACGTCCTGACTTTC. It translates to CASKPSGANVLTF.

This chain links TRBV19 with TRBJ2-7; a weak D match, TRBD1 (6 bases). CDR3 size: 15 residues. Trimming took 3 bases from V and 0 from J, leaving 12 bases between them. CDR1 and CDR2 from the germline V gene are LNHDA and SQIVND (reference sequence). The CDR3 region is CASSMYTGSSYEQYF. CDR3 nucleotide sequence: TGTGCCAGTAGTATGTATACAGGGAGCTCCTACGAGCAGTACTTC.

The chain is built from TRBV2 and TRBJ2-7; the match to TRBD2 covers 9 bases. The CDR3 consists of 15 residues. Per the germline V gene, CDR1 is SNHLY and CDR2 is FYNNEI. Trimming cost V 7 bases and J 6 bases; bases outside gene matches: 13. The CDR3 DNA is TGTGCCAGCACCCCGCTAGCGGGAATGTCTAGCGAGCAGTACTTC. Translation: CASTPLAGMSSEQYF.

This chain links TRBV15 with TRBJ2-1, with 7 nucleotides matching TRBD1. V was pared by 5 bases and J by 6 bases, with 10 bases of the junction left unmatched. CDR1 is LNHNV, CDR2 YYDKDF, per germline (reference sequence). The length of the CDR3 is 15 residues. The CDR3 DNA reads TGTGCCACCAGCGTCGGGACAGAGGCGGTCAATGAGCAGTTCTTC. It specifies CATSVGTEAVNEQFF.

The V call is TRBV7-2, the J call TRBJ1-1; 7 positions agree with TRBD1. V lost 3 bases, J lost 1 base, and 5 bases stayed unmatched. Germline V gene sequence: CDR1 SGHTA, CDR2 FQGNSA. There are 15 residues in the CDR3. CDR3 coding DNA: TGTGCCAGCAGCTTGGGGGACAGCAAGAACACTGAAGCTTTCTTT. Amino acids: CASSLGDSKNTEAFF.

This clone was recorded only once. V and J are TRBV11-3 and TRBJ1-2; D remains unclear. Germline V gene data show CDR1 as SGHNT and CDR2 as YENEEA. The CDR3 is 13 residues long. V was cut by 3 bases and J by 5 bases, with 10 bases left in between. This CDR3 reads CASSLGSTYGYTF. The CDR3 DNA reads as TGTGCCAGCAGCTTGGGCAGCACTTATGGCTACACCTTC.

The rearrangement links TRBV7-6 to TRBJ1-6; D may be TRBD1 (5 bases). The CDR3 contains 15 residues. In germline, CDR1 is SGHVS, CDR2 FNYEAQ. V was trimmed by 1 base and J by 7 bases, leaving 11 bases between them. The CDR3 loop reads CASSLEGDLNSPLHF. In DNA, the CDR3 is TGTGCCAGCAGCTTAGAAGGGGATTTAAATTCACCCCTCCACTTT.

In nucleotides, the CDR3 is TGCGCCAGCACAATCTCAGGGGTTCAAGAGACCCAGTACTTC. Translating it yields CASTISGVQETQYF. J is TRBJ2-5 and V is TRBV5-1; possibly TRBD1 for D (6 bases). The CDR3 totals 14 residues. From germline, CDR1 is SGHRS and CDR2 YFSETQ. Trimming shortened V by 6 bases and J by 2 bases, and 14 bases separated the two germline ends.

The V call is TRBV11-3, the J call TRBJ1-3; D possibly corresponds to TRBD1 (5 bases). V gave up 5 bases and J gave up 2 bases, with 10 bases separating them. CDR3 length: 14 residues. Germline CDR1 reads SGHNT; CDR2 reads YENEEA. The CDR3 bases are TGTGCCAGCAGCCAGCGGGGGGCTGGAAACACCATATATTTT. The encoded protein is CASSQRGAGNTIYF.

A few counts support this clone. This rearrangement joins TRBV7-8 to TRBJ2-1, with D perhaps TRBD1 (6 bases). V lost 5 bases and J 10 bases, leaving 15 bases between the germline ends. This CDR3 spans 13 amino acids. CDR1 is SGHVS, CDR2 FQNEAQ, per germline. The CDR3 region has the DNA TGTGCCAGCAGCCCCCACAGGGATGGGGAGCAGTTCTTC. Its protein is CASSPHRDGEQFF.

The chain recombines TRBV18 with TRBJ2-3, with D unresolved. Trimming removed 0 bases from V and 3 bases from J, with 10 bases in between. The CDR3 covers 15 residues. Germline lookup yields CDR1 KGHSH and CDR2 LQKENI. CDR3 bases: TGTGCCAGCTCACCACCGAGTGGGCGAACAGATACGCAGTATTTT. This translates into CASSPPSGRTDTQYF.

This clone came up once. V gene TRBV7-2 combines with J gene TRBJ1-2, with TRBD1 matching 7 bases. J gave up 1 base and V 4 bases, and 6 bases lay outside the gene matches. There are 15 residues in the CDR3. Germline CDR1 is SGHTA and CDR2 is FQGNSA. The CDR3 spells CASSSETGFNYGYTF. The CDR3, as DNA: TGTGCCAGCAGCTCCGAGACAGGGTTTAACTATGGCTACACCTTC.

The chain has TRBV5-1 and TRBJ2-1; 8 nucleotides match TRBD2. The ends lost 6 bases at V and 6 bases at J; junction bases unmatched: 11. Germline CDR1 SGHRS, CDR2 YFSETQ. This CDR3 region has 15 residues. Here the CDR3 DNA reads TGCGCCAGCACCACTTCGGGACTAGAATCCAATGAGCAGTTCTTC. Translated, it gives CASTTSGLESNEQFF. Filled out from reference TRBV5-1 and TRBJ2-1, the complete variable domain reads KAGVTQTPRYLIKTRGQQVTLSCSPISGHRSVSWYQQTPGQGLQFLFEYFSETQRNKGNFPGRFSGRQFSNSRSEMNVSTLELGDSALYLCASTTSGLESNEQFFGPGTRLTVL.